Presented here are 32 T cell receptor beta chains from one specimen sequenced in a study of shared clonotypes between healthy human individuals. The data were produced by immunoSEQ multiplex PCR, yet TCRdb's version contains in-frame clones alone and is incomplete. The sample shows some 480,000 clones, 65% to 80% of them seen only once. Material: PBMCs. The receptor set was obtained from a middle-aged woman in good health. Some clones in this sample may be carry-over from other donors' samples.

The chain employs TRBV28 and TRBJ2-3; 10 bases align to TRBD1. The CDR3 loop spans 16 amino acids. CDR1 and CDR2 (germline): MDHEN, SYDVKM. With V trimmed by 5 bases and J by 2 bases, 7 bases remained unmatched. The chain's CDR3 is CASSNRDRGLTDTQYF. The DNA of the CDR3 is TGTGCCAGCAGTAACCGGGACAGGGGCCTCACAGATACGCAGTATTTT.

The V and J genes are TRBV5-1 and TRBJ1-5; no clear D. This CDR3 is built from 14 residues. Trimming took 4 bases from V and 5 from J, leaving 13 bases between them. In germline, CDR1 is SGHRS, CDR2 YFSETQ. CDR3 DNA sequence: TGCGCCAGCAGCCCGGACGGCCTCTATCAGCCCCAGCATTTT. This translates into CASSPDGLYQPQHF.

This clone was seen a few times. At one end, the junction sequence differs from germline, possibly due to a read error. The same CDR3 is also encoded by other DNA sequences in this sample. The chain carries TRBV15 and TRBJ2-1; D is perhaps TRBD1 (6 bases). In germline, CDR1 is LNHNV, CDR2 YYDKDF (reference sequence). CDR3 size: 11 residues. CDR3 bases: TGTGCCACAAGCAAGGGGGATGAGCAGTTCTTC. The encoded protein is CATSKGDEQFF. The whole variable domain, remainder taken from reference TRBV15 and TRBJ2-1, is DAMVIQNPRYQVTQFGKPVTLSCSQTLNHNVMYWYQQKSSQAPKLLFHYYDKDFNNEADTPDNFQSRRPNTSFCFLDIRSPGLGDTAMYLCATSKGDEQFFGPGTRLTVL.

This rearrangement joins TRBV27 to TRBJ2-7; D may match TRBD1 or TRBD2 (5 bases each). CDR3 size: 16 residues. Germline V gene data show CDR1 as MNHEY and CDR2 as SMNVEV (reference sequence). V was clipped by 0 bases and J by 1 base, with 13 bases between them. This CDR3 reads CASSLSSGRRSYEQYF. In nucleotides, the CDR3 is TGTGCCAGCAGTTTATCCTCGGGACGGAGATCCTACGAGCAGTACTTC.

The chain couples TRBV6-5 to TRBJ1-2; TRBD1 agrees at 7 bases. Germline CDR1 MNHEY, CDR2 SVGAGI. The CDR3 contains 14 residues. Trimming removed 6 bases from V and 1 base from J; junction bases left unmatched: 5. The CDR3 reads CASRGTAGNYGYTF. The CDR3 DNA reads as TGTGCCAGCAGGGGGACAGCGGGTAACTATGGCTACACCTTC.

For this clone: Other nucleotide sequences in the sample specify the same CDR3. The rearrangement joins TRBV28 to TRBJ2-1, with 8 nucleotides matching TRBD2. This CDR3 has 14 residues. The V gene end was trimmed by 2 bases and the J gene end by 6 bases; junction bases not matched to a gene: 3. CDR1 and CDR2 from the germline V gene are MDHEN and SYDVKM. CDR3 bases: TGTGCCAGCAGTTTAGCGGGAGGTTTCAATGAGCAGTTCTTC. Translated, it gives CASSLAGGFNEQFF.

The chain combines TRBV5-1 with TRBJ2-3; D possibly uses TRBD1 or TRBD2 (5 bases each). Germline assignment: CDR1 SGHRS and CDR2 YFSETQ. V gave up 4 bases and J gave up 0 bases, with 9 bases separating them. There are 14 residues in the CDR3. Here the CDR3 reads CASSTGPSTDTQYF. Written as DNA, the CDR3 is TGCGCCAGCAGCACGGGACCAAGCACAGATACGCAGTATTTT.

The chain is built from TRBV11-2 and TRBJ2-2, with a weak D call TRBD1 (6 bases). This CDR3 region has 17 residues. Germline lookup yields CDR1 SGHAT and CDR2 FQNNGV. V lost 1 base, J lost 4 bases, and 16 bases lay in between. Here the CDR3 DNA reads TGTGCCAGCAGCTTAGCACCACAGGGCCCGAGCACCGGGGAGCTGTTTTTT. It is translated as CASSLAPQGPSTGELFF.

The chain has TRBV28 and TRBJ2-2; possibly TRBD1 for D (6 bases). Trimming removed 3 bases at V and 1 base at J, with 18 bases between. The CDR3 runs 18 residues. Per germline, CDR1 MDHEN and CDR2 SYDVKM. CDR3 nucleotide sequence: TGTGCCAGCAGTTTTTTCCCAAACCCAGGGGAGAACACCGGGGAGCTGTTTTTT. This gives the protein CASSFFPNPGENTGELFF. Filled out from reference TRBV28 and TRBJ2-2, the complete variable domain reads DVKVTQSSRYLVKRTGEKVFLECVQDMDHENMFWYRQDPGLGLRLIYFSYDVKMKEKGDIPEGYSVSREKKERFSLILESASTNQTSMYLCASSFFPNPGENTGELFFGEGSRLTVL.

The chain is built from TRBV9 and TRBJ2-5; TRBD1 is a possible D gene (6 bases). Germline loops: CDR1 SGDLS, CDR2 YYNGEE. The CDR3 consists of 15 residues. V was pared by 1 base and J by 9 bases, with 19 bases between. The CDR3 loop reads CASSVSDWGQGPQYF. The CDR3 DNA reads TGTGCCAGCAGCGTATCGGACTGGGGGCAGGGCCCCCAGTACTTC.

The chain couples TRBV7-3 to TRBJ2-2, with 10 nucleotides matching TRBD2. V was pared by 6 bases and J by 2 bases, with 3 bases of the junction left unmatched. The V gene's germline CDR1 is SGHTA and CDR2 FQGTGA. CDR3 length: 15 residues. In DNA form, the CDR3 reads TGTGCCAGCAGTAGGACTAGCGGAAACACCGGGGAGCTGTTTTTT. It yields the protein CASSRTSGNTGELFF. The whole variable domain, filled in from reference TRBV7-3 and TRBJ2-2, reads GAGVSQTPSNKVTEKGKYVELRCDPISGHTALYWYRQSLGQGPEFLIYFQGTGAADDSGLPNDRFFAVRPEGSVSTLKIQRTERGDSAVYLCASSRTSGNTGELFFGEGSRLTVL.

CDR3 coding DNA: TGTGCCAGCAGCTTGCCCCTTGGGGAGCAGTACTTC. Protein product: CASSLPLGEQYF. The V call is TRBV5-5, the J call TRBJ2-7; D is unclear. The CDR3 runs 12 residues. Trimming took off 1 base at V and 7 bases at J, with 9 bases between the two ends. CDR1 SGHKS and CDR2 YYEKEE come from the germline V gene (reference sequence).

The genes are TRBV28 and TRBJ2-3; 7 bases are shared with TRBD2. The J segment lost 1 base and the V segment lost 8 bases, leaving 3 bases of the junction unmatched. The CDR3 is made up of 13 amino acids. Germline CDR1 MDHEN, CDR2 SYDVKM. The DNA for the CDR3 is TGTGCCAGCGTGGGGGGGGGCACAGATACGCAGTATTTT. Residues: CASVGGGTDTQYF. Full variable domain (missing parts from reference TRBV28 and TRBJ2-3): DVKVTQSSRYLVKRTGEKVFLECVQDMDHENMFWYRQDPGLGLRLIYFSYDVKMKEKGDIPEGYSVSREKKERFSLILESASTNQTSMYLCASVGGGTDTQYFGPGTRLTVL.

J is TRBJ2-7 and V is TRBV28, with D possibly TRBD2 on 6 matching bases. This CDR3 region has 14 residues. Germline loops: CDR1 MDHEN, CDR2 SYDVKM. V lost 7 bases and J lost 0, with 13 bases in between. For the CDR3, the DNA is TGTGCCAGCAATGGGGGGTACAGCTCCTACGAGCAGTACTTC. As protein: CASNGGYSSYEQYF.

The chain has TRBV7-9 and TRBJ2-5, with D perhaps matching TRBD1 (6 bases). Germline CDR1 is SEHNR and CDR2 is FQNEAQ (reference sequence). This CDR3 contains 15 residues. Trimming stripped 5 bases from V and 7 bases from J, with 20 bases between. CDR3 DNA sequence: TGTGCCAGCAGCCCAGTCCAGGGGCAGGTGGGGACCCAGTACTTC. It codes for CASSPVQGQVGTQYF.

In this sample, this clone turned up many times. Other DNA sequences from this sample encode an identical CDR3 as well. The CDR3 sequence: CASSQVSGRGTGELFF. The DNA of the CDR3 is TGCGCCAGCAGCCAAGTTAGCGGGAGAGGCACCGGGGAGCTGTTTTTT. J is TRBJ2-2 and V is TRBV4-3; 9 bases line up with TRBD2. Germline V gene lookup returns CDR1 LGHNA and CDR2 YSLEER. V gave up 1 base and J gave up 4 bases; unmatched junction bases: 4. The CDR3 runs 16 residues.

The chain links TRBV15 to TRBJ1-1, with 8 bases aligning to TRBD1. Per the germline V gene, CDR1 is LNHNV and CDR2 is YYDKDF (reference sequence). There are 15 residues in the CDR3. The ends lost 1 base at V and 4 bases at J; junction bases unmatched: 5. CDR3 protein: CATSRGTGFVTEAFF. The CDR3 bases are TGTGCCACCAGCAGAGGGACAGGGTTTGTCACTGAAGCTTTCTTT. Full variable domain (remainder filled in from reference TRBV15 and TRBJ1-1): DAMVIQNPRYQVTQFGKPVTLSCSQTLNHNVMYWYQQKSSQAPKLLFHYYDKDFNNEADTPDNFQSRRPNTSFCFLDIRSPGLGDTAMYLCATSRGTGFVTEAFFGQGTRLTVV.

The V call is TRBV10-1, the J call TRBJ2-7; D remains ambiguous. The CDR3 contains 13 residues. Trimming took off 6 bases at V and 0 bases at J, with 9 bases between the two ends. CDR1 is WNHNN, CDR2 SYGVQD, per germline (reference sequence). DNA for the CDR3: TGCGCCAGCAGCAAACAGAACTCCTACGAGCAGTACTTC. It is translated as CASSKQNSYEQYF.

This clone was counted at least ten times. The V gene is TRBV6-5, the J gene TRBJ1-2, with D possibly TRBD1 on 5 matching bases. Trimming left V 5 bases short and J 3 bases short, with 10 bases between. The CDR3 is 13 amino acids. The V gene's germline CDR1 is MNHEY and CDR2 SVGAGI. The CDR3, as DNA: TGTGCCAGCAGTCCAGGGAAGTACTATGGCTACACCTTC. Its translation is CASSPGKYYGYTF.

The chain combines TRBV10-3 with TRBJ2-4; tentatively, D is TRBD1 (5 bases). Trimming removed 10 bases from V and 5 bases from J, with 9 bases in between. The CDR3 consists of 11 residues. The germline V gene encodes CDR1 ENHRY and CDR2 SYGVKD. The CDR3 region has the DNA TGTGCCACCAAAGGGGAAAACATTCAGTACTTC. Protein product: CATKGENIQYF.

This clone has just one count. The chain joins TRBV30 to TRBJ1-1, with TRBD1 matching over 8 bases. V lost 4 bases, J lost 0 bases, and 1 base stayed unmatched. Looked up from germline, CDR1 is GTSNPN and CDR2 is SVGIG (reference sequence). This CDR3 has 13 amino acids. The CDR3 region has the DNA TGTGCCTGGACAGGGGGCTTGAACACTGAAGCTTTCTTT. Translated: CAWTGGLNTEAFF.

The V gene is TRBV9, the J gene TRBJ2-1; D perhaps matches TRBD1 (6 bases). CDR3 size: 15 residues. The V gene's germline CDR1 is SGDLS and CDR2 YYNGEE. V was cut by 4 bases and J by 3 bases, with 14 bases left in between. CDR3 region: CASSSSGTLYNEQFF. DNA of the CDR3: TGTGCCAGCAGCTCCTCCGGGACACTCTACAATGAGCAGTTCTTC.

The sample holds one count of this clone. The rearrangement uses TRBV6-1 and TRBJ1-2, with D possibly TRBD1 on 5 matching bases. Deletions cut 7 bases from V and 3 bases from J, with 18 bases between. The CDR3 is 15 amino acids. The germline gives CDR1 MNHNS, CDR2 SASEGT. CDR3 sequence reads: CASKRQPPGDYGYTF. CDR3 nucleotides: TGTGCCAGCAAGCGACAGCCCCCTGGGGACTATGGCTACACCTTC.

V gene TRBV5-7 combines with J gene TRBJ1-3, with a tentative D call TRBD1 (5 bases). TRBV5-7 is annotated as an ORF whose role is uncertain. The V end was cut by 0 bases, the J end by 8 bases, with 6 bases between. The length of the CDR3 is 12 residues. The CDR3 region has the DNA TGTGCCAGCAGCTTGGGGGGGGACACCATATATTTT. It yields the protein CASSLGGDTIYF.

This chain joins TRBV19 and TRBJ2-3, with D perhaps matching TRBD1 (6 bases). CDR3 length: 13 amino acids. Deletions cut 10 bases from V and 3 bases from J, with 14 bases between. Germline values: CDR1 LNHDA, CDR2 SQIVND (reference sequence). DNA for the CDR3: TGTGCCACTACTCCGCAGGGGACAGATACGCAGTATTTT. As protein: CATTPQGTDTQYF. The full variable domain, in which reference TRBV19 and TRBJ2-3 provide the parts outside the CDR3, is DGGITQSPKYLFRKEGQNVTLSCEQNLNHDAMYWYRQDPGQGLRLIYYSQIVNDFQKGDIAEGYSVSREKKESFPLTVTSAQKNPTAFYLCATTPQGTDTQYFGPGTRLTVL.

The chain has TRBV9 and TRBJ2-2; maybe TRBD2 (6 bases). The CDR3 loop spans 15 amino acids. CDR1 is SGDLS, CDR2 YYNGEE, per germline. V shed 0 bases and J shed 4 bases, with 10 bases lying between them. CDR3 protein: CASSVDSGGTGELFF. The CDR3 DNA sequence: TGTGCCAGCAGCGTAGATAGCGGAGGCACCGGGGAGCTGTTTTTT.

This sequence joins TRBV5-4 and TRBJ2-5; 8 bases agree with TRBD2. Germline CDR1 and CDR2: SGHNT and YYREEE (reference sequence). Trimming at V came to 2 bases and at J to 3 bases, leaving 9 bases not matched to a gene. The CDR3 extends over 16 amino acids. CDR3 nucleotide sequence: TGTGCCAGCAGCTTAGCAAAAACTAGCGGAGAAGAGACCCAGTACTTC. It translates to CASSLAKTSGEETQYF.

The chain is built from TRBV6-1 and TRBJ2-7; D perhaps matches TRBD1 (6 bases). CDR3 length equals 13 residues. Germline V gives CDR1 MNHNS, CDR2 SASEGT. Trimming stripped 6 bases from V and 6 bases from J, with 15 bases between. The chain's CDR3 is CASSETGISEQYF. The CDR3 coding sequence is TGTGCCAGCAGCGAAACAGGGATTTCCGAGCAGTACTTC.

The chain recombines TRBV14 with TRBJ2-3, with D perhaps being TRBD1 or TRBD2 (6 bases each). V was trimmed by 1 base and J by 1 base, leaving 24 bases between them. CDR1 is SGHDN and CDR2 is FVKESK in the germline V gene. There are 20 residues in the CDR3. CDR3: CASSQVRDILRRDRTDTQYF. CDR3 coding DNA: TGTGCCAGCAGCCAAGTACGGGACATCCTCCGGAGGGACCGCACAGATACGCAGTATTTT.

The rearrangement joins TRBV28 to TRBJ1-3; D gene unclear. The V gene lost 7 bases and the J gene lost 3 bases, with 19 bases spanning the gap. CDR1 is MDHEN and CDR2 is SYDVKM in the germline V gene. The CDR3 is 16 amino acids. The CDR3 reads CASISWRPVGGNTIYF. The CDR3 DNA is TGTGCCAGCATCTCTTGGAGGCCCGTTGGTGGAAACACCATATATTTT.

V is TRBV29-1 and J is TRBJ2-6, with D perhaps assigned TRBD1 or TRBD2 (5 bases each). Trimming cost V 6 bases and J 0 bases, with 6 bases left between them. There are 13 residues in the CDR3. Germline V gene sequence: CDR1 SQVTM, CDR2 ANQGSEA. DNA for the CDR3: TGCAGCGTGGGGGTCTCTGGGGCCAACGTCCTGACTTTC. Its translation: CSVGVSGANVLTF.

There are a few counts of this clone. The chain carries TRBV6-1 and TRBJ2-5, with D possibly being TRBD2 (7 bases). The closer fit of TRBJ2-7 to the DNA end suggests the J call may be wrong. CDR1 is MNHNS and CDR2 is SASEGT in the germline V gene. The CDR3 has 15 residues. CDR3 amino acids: CASSPRRGASYEQYF. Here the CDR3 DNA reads TGTGCCAGCAGTCCTCGACGGGGGGCCTCCTACGAGCAGTACTTC.